The source of this T cell receptor (beta chain) is a study of CD8+CD57+ T cells in acquired aplastic anemia. Study-level information: Recorded DNA amounts for sorted CD4+ and CD8+ cells had an average of approximately 3.2 ug.

The authors sequenced patients whose flow cytometry had shown CD8+CD57+ cell expansion. TCR beta VDJ combinations and CDR3 sequences were profiled from genomic DNA. One entry per CDR3 protein, called by TCRdb with MiXCR from the reads. The top ten hold nearly 0.85% of the sample, which has about 470,000 distinct CDR3 sequences, about a third seen once. This clonotype was seen ten or more times. Material: sorted CD4+, CD8+, or CD8+CD57+ T cells (not recorded which) from PBMCs. The source of this sequence is a human donor with aplastic anemia.

The CDR3 sequence is CSARRDRDQPQHF. Written as DNA, the CDR3 is TGCAGTGCCCGGCGCGATAGGGATCAGCCCCAGCATTTT. The genes are TRBV20-1 and TRBJ1-5; D ambiguous. Germline-derived CDR1 and CDR2 are DFQATT and SNEGSKA (reference sequence). CDR3 length equals 13 residues. Between the trimmed V and J ends, which lost 6 bases and 5 bases, there was a span of 14 bases.